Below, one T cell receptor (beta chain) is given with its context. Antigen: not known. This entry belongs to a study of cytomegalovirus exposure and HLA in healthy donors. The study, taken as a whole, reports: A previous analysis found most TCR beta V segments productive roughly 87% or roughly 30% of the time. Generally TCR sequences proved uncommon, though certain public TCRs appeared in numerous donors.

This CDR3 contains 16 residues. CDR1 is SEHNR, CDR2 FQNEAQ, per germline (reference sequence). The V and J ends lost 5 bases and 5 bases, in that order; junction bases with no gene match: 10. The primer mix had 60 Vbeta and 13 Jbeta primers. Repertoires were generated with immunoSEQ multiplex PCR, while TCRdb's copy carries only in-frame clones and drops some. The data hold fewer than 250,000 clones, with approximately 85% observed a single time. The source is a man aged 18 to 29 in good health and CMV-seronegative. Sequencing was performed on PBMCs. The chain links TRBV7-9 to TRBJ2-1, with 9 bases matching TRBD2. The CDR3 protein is CASSPTWTSVNNEQFF. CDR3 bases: TGTGCCAGCAGCCCCACCTGGACTAGCGTGAACAATGAGCAGTTCTTC.